A single sample is the source of the 25 T cell receptor beta chains below, sequenced in a study of neurological immune-mediated disorders. One entry per CDR3 protein, called by TCRdb with MiXCR from the 5' RACE reads. The table includes tens of thousands of distinct CDR3 sequences, approximately 4% detected once. The source material was PBMCs. The origin of the receptors is a woman aged 50 to 60 with multiple sclerosis.

This clonotype was detected ten times or more. CDR3 residues: CASSLQGGGLYNEQFF. The DNA for the CDR3 is TGTGCCAGCAGTCTCCAGGGGGGGGGCCTCTACAATGAGCAGTTCTTC. The V and J genes are TRBV6-5 and TRBJ2-1; the D call may be TRBD1 or TRBD2 (7 bases each). V was pared by 5 bases and J by 3 bases, with 17 bases between. Germline loops: CDR1 MNHEY, CDR2 SVGAGI. This CDR3 has 16 amino acids.

The chain carries TRBV11-2 and TRBJ2-5; no definite D call. The V and J ends lost 0 bases and 1 base respectively, with 6 bases between them. CDR3 length: 14 amino acids. CDR1 and CDR2 from the germline V gene are SGHAT and FQNNGV. The CDR3 here is CASSLEPIQETQYF. CDR3 DNA sequence: TGTGCCAGCAGCTTAGAACCGATCCAAGAGACCCAGTACTTC. Based on the CDR3 plus reference TRBV11-2 and TRBJ2-5, the full variable domain is EAGVAQSPRYKIIEKRQSVAFWCNPISGHATLYWYQQILGQGPKLLIQFQNNGVVDDSQLPKDRFSAERLKGVDSTLKIQPAKLEDSAVYLCASSLEPIQETQYFGPGTRLLVL.

This clonotype was picked up many times. V gene TRBV6-2 or TRBV6-3 combines with J gene TRBJ1-5, with no clear D. Germline V gene sequence: CDR1 MNHEY, CDR2 SVGEGT. V was clipped by 5 bases and J by 7 bases, with 15 bases between them. The CDR3 extends over 14 amino acids. This chain's CDR3 is CASSGRMGRQPQHF. As DNA, the CDR3 is TGTGCCAGCAGTGGACGGATGGGGAGACAGCCCCAGCATTTT.

This clonotype has a count of ten or more. The V gene is TRBV19, the J gene TRBJ1-2; unclear D gene. V lost 7 bases to trimming and J lost 5 bases, with 8 bases between them. The CDR3 is 11 amino acids. The V gene's germline CDR1 is LNHDA and CDR2 SQIVND (reference sequence). DNA of the CDR3: TGTGCCAGTAACCCCGGGTATGGCTACACCTTC. It codes for CASNPGYGYTF.

This clonotype was counted ten times or more. The CDR3 DNA reads TGTGCCAGCAGCTTAGTTGGCAGGGCCTACGAGCAGTACTTC. Residues: CASSLVGRAYEQYF. The chain joins TRBV7-2 to TRBJ2-7, with D perhaps TRBD1 (5 bases). Germline CDR1 is SGHTA and CDR2 is FQGNSA. The CDR3 contains 14 residues. V gave up 1 base and J gave up 2 bases, with 9 bases separating them.

This clonotype was recorded many times. The chain employs TRBV7-9 and TRBJ2-7; TRBD1 might be the D (6 bases). The CDR3 loop spans 13 amino acids. The V and J ends lost 3 bases and 6 bases respectively, with 12 bases between them. The germline V gene has CDR1 SEHNR and CDR2 FQNEAQ (reference sequence). Here the CDR3 DNA reads TGTGCCAGCAGCTTCTCACAGGGCTCCGAGCAGTACTTC. Protein: CASSFSQGSEQYF.

This clonotype was detected ten times or more. J is TRBJ1-5 and V is TRBV29-1; 10 nucleotides align to TRBD1. The CDR3 is 15 amino acids. The germline V gene encodes CDR1 SQVTM and CDR2 ANQGSEA. J was trimmed by 4 bases and V by 4 bases; bases with no gene match: 7. CDR3 DNA: TGCAGCGTTGTAATTCAGGGACAGGGGAATCAGCCCCAGCATTTT. It codes for CSVVIQGQGNQPQHF.

The rearrangement uses TRBV5-6 and TRBJ2-1; weak D call: TRBD1 (5 bases). The CDR3 sequence is 15 residues long. The V end was cut by 3 bases, the J end by 3 bases, with 13 bases between. Germline V gives CDR1 SGHDT, CDR2 YYEEEE. CDR3 residues: CASSSATENYNEQFF. CDR3 in DNA: TGTGCCAGCAGCTCAGCGACAGAAAACTACAATGAGCAGTTCTTC.

In this sample, this clonotype turned up many times. The chain couples TRBV5-5 to TRBJ2-1; D not resolved. The CDR3 has 16 residues. With 3 bases removed from V and 0 bases from J, the gap between germline ends came to 13 bases. CDR1 and CDR2 (germline): SGHKS, YYEKEE (reference sequence). Here the CDR3 reads CASSWEVFRSYNEQFF. The CDR3 DNA is TGTGCCAGCAGCTGGGAAGTTTTTCGCTCCTACAATGAGCAGTTCTTC.

This clonotype was counted many times. The chain couples TRBV6-5 to TRBJ2-7; D may be TRBD2 (6 bases). The V gene's germline CDR1 is MNHEY and CDR2 SVGAGI. This CDR3 has 15 amino acids. Deletions cut 6 bases from V and 5 bases from J, with 20 bases between. In nucleotides, the CDR3 is TGTGCCAGCAGCGAACACGGAGGGGCGCCCCACGAGCAGTACTTC. This sequence encodes CASSEHGGAPHEQYF.

This clonotype was detected ten times or more. The rearrangement links TRBV5-1 to TRBJ1-2, with 7 bases aligning to TRBD1. The trim removed 3 bases at V and 7 bases at J, leaving 6 bases unmatched. Germline V gene lookup returns CDR1 SGHRS and CDR2 YFSETQ. This CDR3 has 13 residues. For the CDR3, the DNA is TGCGCCAGCAGCTCATCACAGGGGCTTGGCTACACCTTC. It yields the protein CASSSSQGLGYTF.

The table lists this clonotype with many counts. The J gene is TRBJ1-6, the V gene TRBV3-2. TRBV3-2 is termed a pseudogene. The CDR3 consists of 13 residues. The DNA of the CDR3 is TGTGCCAGCAGCCAACCGACTAATTCACCCCTCCACTTT. Protein: CASSQPTNSPLHF.

This clonotype was seen at least ten times. The rearrangement uses TRBV27 and TRBJ1-2; 7 nucleotides agree with TRBD1. This CDR3 is 16 amino acids long. The germline gives CDR1 MNHEY, CDR2 SMNVEV (reference sequence). V shed 1 base, J shed 7 bases, and the junction held 12 bases outside the gene matches. In DNA, the CDR3 is TGTGCCAGCAGTTTATACGCAGGGGGACGCCCAGGTGGCTACACCTTC. It codes for CASSLYAGGRPGGYTF.

This clonotype was counted many times. V gene TRBV20-1 combines with J gene TRBJ2-1; 10 bases are shared with TRBD1. CDR1 DFQATT and CDR2 SNEGSKA come from the germline V gene (reference sequence). CDR3 length: 16 amino acids. V lost 5 bases to trimming and J lost 6 bases; unmatched junction nucleotides: 13. This CDR3 is CSAYGSDRGPRNEQFF. CDR3 DNA: TGCAGTGCTTACGGAAGTGACAGGGGGCCGCGCAATGAGCAGTTCTTC.

This clonotype occurred many times. The rearrangement uses TRBV7-6 and TRBJ2-3, with 7 bases identical to TRBD2. The length of the CDR3 is 14 residues. With V trimmed by 3 bases and J by 6 bases, 6 bases remained unmatched. Germline V lookup: CDR1 SGHVS, CDR2 FNYEAQ. DNA of the CDR3: TGTGCCAGCAGCTTTAGACCACTAGCGGATACGCAGTATTTT. It translates to CASSFRPLADTQYF.

As to this clonotype: This may arise from a read error, as a much more abundant clone is one base away. The chain joins TRBV5-6 to TRBJ1-6, with D possibly TRBD1 on 6 matching bases. CDR3 size: 15 residues. From germline, CDR1 is SGHDT and CDR2 YYEEEE. CDR3 bases: TGTGCCAGCAGCTTGGATCCAGGGGATGATTCACACCTCCACTTT. It yields the protein CASSLDPGDDSHLHF. Full variable domain (missing parts from reference TRBV5-6 and TRBJ1-6): DAGVTQSPTHLIKTRGQQVTLRCSPKSGHDTVSWYQQALGQGPQFIFQYYEEEERQRGNFPDRFSGHQFPNYSSELNVNALLLGDSALYLCASSLDPGDDSHLHFGNGTRLTVT.

This clonotype was counted ten times or more. CDR3 sequence reads: CSCLIGSNTEAFF. CDR3 coding DNA: TGCAGTTGCCTCATAGGGAGTAACACTGAAGCTTTCTTT. The chain joins TRBV20-1 to TRBJ1-1; D not certain. V lost 8 bases, J lost 2 bases, and 15 bases lay in between. The CDR3 contains 13 residues. Germline CDR1 DFQATT, CDR2 SNEGSKA (reference sequence).

This clonotype has a count of ten or more. V gene TRBV5-1 combines with J gene TRBJ1-2, with D hard to call. The CDR3 is 13 amino acids. Deletions cut 4 bases from V and 2 bases from J, with 9 bases between. The germline CDR1 and CDR2 sequences are SGHRS and YFSETQ. The CDR3 sequence is CASSPTENYGYTF. The CDR3 DNA is TGCGCCAGCAGCCCAACAGAAAACTATGGCTACACCTTC.

This clonotype came up many times. This rearrangement joins TRBV6-2 or TRBV6-3 to TRBJ2-6, with D maybe TRBD1 (6 bases). The CDR3 loop spans 18 amino acids. Germline V gives CDR1 MNHEY, CDR2 SVGEGT. Trimming took off 6 bases at V and 0 bases at J, with 18 bases between the two ends. The CDR3 DNA reads as TGTGCCAGCAGGACGACAGGATACTTCTCCTCTGGGGCCAACGTCCTGACTTTC. Protein product: CASRTTGYFSSGANVLTF.

J is TRBJ2-2 and V is TRBV5-1; D remains ambiguous. V lost 2 bases, J lost 4 bases, and 9 bases lay in between. Per the germline V gene, CDR1 is SGHRS and CDR2 is YFSETQ. The CDR3 contains 14 residues. Here the CDR3 DNA reads TGCGCCAGCAGCTTAGGAGTAGGCACCGGGGAGCTGTTTTTT. Protein product: CASSLGVGTGELFF.

This clonotype has more than one count but fewer than ten. J is TRBJ1-1 and V is TRBV7-8; D is uncertain. The V and J ends lost 0 bases and 0 bases respectively, with 11 bases between them. Germline V gives CDR1 SGHVS, CDR2 FQNEAQ. The CDR3 is made up of 16 amino acids. The CDR3 reads CASSLAAPLVNTEAFF. CDR3 DNA sequence: TGTGCCAGCAGCTTAGCGGCTCCCCTCGTGAACACTGAAGCTTTCTTT.

Ten or more counts support this clonotype. The chain combines TRBV10-3 with TRBJ1-6, with D unclear. The V end lost 4 bases, the J end lost 7 bases, and 11 bases lay between the germline ends. Germline-derived CDR1 and CDR2 are ENHRY and SYGVKD. The CDR3 extends over 14 amino acids. CDR3 DNA: TGTGCCATCAGTGTGAAGGGTGAAAATTCACCCCTCCACTTT. This encodes CAISVKGENSPLHF.

This clonotype was recorded many times. The chain couples TRBV20-1 to TRBJ2-7; no clear D gene. The germline gives CDR1 DFQATT, CDR2 SNEGSKA (reference sequence). Trimming took 6 bases from V and 3 from J, leaving 12 bases between them. This CDR3 spans 12 amino acids. For the CDR3, the DNA is TGCAGTGCCCCGGGTCATATCTACGAGCAGTACTTC. Translating it yields CSAPGHIYEQYF.

This clonotype showed up many times. The V gene is TRBV7-2, the J gene TRBJ2-7, with no clear D. The CDR3 runs 14 residues. V was shortened by 5 bases and J by 3 bases, with 14 bases between the two germline ends. Germline loops: CDR1 SGHTA, CDR2 FQGNSA. CDR3 in amino acids: CASSPLRRHYEQYF. The CDR3 region has the DNA TGTGCCAGCAGCCCCCTGCGGCGGCACTACGAGCAGTACTTC.

This clonotype was seen only a few times. V is TRBV5-1 and J is TRBJ1-2; TRBD1 aligns across 9 bases. Germline CDR1 and CDR2: SGHRS and YFSETQ. The V segment lost 4 bases and the J segment 3 bases; nucleotides outside the gene matches: 7. The length of the CDR3 is 15 residues. The CDR3 protein is CASSPRQGVDYGYTF. In DNA form, the CDR3 reads TGCGCCAGCAGCCCGAGACAGGGGGTGGACTATGGCTACACCTTC.